The T cell receptor (beta chain) under discussion was sequenced for a study of PD-1 blockade in classical Hodgkin lymphoma. No patient escaped relapse after autologous stem cell transplantation, and brentuximab vedotin exposure varied. Sequencing was performed with immunoSEQ multiplex PCR; in TCRdb, only in-frame clones are kept and a portion is missing. The sample shows some 84,000 clones, over 90% of them seen only once. The sequences come from peripheral blood mononuclear cells (PBMCs), collected before the second cycle of nivolumab. This TCR came from a human donor with classical Hodgkin lymphoma.

In DNA form, the CDR3 reads TGTGCCAGCAGTTTGGGGACAGGGTGGGCCGGGGAGCTGTTTTTT. Translating gives CASSLGTGWAGELFF. The rearrangement joins TRBV27 to TRBJ2-2; 9 positions match TRBD1. From germline, CDR1 is MNHEY and CDR2 SMNVEV (reference sequence). The trim removed 3 bases at V and 6 bases at J, leaving 5 bases unmatched. There are 15 residues in the CDR3.